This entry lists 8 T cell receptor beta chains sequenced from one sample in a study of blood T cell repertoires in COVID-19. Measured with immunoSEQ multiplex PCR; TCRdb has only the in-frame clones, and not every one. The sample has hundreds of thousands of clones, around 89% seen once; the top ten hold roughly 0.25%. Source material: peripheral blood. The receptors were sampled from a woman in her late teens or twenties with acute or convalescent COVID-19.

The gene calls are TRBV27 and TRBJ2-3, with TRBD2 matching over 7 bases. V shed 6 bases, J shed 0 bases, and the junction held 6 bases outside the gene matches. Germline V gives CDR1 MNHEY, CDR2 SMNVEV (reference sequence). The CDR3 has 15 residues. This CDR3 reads CASRSSGSSTDTQYF. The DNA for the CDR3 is TGTGCCAGCAGGAGTAGCGGGTCTAGCACAGATACGCAGTATTTT.

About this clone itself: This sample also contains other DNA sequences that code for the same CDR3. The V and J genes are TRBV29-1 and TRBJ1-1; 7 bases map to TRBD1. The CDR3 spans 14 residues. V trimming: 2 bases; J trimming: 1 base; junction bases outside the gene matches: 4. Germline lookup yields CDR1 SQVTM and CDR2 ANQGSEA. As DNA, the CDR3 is TGCAGCGTTGAAAAGGGGGCGAGGAACACTGAAGCTTTCTTT. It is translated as CSVEKGARNTEAFF.

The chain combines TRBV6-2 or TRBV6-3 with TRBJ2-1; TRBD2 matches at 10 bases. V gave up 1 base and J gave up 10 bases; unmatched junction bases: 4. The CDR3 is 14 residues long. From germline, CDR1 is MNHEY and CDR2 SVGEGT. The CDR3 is CASSYLAGGDEQFF. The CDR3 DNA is TGTGCCAGCAGTTACTTAGCGGGGGGAGACGAGCAGTTCTTC.

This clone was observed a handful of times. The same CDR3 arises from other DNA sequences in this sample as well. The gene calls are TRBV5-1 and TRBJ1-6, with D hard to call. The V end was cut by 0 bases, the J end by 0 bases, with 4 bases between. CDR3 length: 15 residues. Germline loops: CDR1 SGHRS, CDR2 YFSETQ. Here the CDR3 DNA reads TGCGCCAGCAGCTTGGACAGCTCCTATAATTCACCCCTCCACTTT. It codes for CASSLDSSYNSPLHF.

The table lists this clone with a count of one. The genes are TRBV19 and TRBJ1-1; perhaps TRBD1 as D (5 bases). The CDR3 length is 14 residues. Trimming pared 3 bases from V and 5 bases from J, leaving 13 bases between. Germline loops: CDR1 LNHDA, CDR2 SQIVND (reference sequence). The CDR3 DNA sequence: TGTGCCAGTAGTATTGACGGGGGAGGGACTGAAGCTTTCTTT. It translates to CASSIDGGGTEAFF.

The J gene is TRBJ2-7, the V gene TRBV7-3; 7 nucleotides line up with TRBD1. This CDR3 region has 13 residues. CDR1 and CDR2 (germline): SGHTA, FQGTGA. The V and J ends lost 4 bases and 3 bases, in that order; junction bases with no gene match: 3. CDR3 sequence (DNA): TGTGCCAGCAGCTACCGACAGGGCTACGAGCAGTACTTC. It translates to CASSYRQGYEQYF.

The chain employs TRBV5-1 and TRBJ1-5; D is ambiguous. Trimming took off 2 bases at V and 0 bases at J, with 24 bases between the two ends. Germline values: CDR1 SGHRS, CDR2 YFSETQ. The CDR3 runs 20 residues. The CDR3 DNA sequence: TGCGCCAGCAGCTTCTCCATACGCAGGTGTCCTCCTTTTAGCAATCAGCCCCAGCATTTT. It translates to CASSFSIRRCPPFSNQPQHF.

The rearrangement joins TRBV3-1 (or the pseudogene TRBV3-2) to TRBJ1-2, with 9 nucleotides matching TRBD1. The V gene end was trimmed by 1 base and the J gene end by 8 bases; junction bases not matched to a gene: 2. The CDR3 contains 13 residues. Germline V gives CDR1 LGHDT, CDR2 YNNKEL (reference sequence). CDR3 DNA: TGTGCCAGCAGCCAAGCCGGGACAGGGGGCTACACCTTC. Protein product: CASSQAGTGGYTF.